This TCR beta chain derives from a study of cytomegalovirus exposure and HLA in healthy donors. PCR involved 60 Vbeta and 13 Jbeta primers. The data were produced by immunoSEQ multiplex PCR, yet TCRdb's version contains in-frame clones alone and is incomplete. Of roughly 70,000 clones listed, about 80% are singletons. This CDR3 is 13 amino acids long. Trimming pared 7 bases from V and 2 bases from J, leaving 11 bases between. Germline V CDR1 and CDR2: MNHNS, SASEGT. V and J are TRBV6-1 and TRBJ1-2, with a weak D call TRBD1 (5 bases). Sequencing input: PBMCs. The receptor was derived from a man between 45 and 60 years old in good health and CMV-seronegative. The CDR3 DNA sequence: TGTGCCAGCAAAGTCGGACACAACTATGGCTACACCTTC. Translating it yields CASKVGHNYGYTF.